This T cell receptor beta chain was sequenced in a study of CD8+CD57+ T cells in acquired aplastic anemia. This CDR3 spans 16 amino acids. Germline loops: CDR1 SGHAT, CDR2 FQDESV (reference sequence). The V gene end was trimmed by 2 bases and the J gene end by 2 bases; junction bases not matched to a gene: 1. Genomic DNA provided the template from which TCR beta VDJ and CDR3 profiles were obtained. TCRdb reanalysed the reads using MiXCR and keeps one entry per CDR3 protein. The sample shows under 250,000 distinct CDR3 sequences, 34% of them seen only once. The sample comprised sorted CD4+, CD8+, or CD8+CD57+ T cells (not recorded which) from PBMCs. This receptor was taken from a human donor in good health, serving as a control. The chain is built from TRBV11-1 and TRBJ2-3; the match to TRBD2 covers 13 bases. The CDR3 DNA reads TGTGCCAGCAGCTTAACTAGCGGGAGGGCCACAGATACGCAGTATTTT. This sequence encodes CASSLTSGRATDTQYF.